This T cell receptor beta chain came from a study of intratumoral heterogeneity in liver cancer. Overall study context: With a median age of roughly 60 years, most patients were men. Study-level results: Tumor-infiltrating lymphocyte representation was acknowledged to be under-sampled.

Only one count was recorded for this clone. Its antigen is not identified. Method: immunoSEQ multiplex PCR; TCRdb's copy keeps in-frame clones and lacks some. The sample lists 20,000 to 25,000 clones; just under 75% were seen once. CDR3 length equals 13 residues. V gave up 0 bases and J gave up 5 bases; unmatched junction bases: 1. Germline V gene data show CDR1 as SGHKS and CDR2 as YYEKEE (reference sequence). This receptor was taken from a woman aged 65 to 85 with hepatocellular carcinoma. Sequencing was performed on tumor-adjacent normal tissue, taken before any cancer treatment. The chain carries TRBV5-5 and TRBJ2-5, with 7 bases matching TRBD1. The CDR3 protein is CASSLDRGETQYF. CDR3 coding DNA: TGTGCCAGCAGCTTGGACAGGGGTGAGACCCAGTACTTC.